The 25 T cell receptor beta chains given below trace back to one sample, sequenced in a study of T cells in localized non-small cell lung cancer. Data came from immunoSEQ multiplex PCR; TCRdb stores just in-frame clones and leaves some out. The profile shows more than 70,000 clones, almost 85% of them singletons. The specimen comprised peripheral blood, sampled before any cancer treatment. Receptors originate from a man between 40 and 70 years old with stage I lung adenocarcinoma.

This clone was observed at least ten times. Other DNA sequences within the sample encode an identical CDR3. This chain links TRBV4-1 with TRBJ2-3; maybe TRBD2 (5 bases). CDR3 length: 15 residues. The V and J ends lost 0 bases and 4 bases respectively, with 11 bases between them. In germline, CDR1 is MGHRA, CDR2 YSYEKL. The CDR3 nucleotides read TGCGCCAGCAGCCAAGATTATGGGAGTGCAGATACGCAGTATTTT. It codes for CASSQDYGSADTQYF.

The chain combines TRBV6-1 with TRBJ1-5, with 7 bases that match TRBD1. Germline lookup yields CDR1 MNHNS and CDR2 SASEGT. This CDR3 region has 15 residues. J lost 4 bases, V lost 6 bases, and 9 bases had no gene match. Written as DNA, the CDR3 is TGTGCCAGCAGGGCCTCCGGGACAGCAAATCAGCCCCAGCATTTT. This gives the protein CASRASGTANQPQHF.

This chain uses TRBV6-6 with TRBJ1-1; 8 nucleotides agree with TRBD1. J lost 1 base, V lost 6 bases, and 4 bases had no gene match. CDR3 length equals 14 residues. The germline CDR1 and CDR2 sequences are MNHNY and SVGAGI (reference sequence). The CDR3 here is CASSPQGANTEAFF. The CDR3, as DNA: TGTGCCAGCAGCCCCCAGGGGGCGAACACTGAAGCTTTCTTT.

This chain uses TRBV7-2 with TRBJ2-3, with 7 nucleotides matching TRBD1. V lost 5 bases, J lost 5 bases, and 7 bases stayed unmatched. CDR3 length: 14 residues. The germline V gene has CDR1 SGHTA and CDR2 FQGNSA. This CDR3 reads CASSLQGVRDTQYF. In nucleotides, the CDR3 is TGTGCCAGCAGCCTGCAGGGGGTAAGAGATACGCAGTATTTT.

This clone was detected once. This chain uses TRBV18 with TRBJ2-5; D may be TRBD1 (5 bases). The J call may be faulty, since TRBJ2-7 better matches the DNA end. The V gene's germline CDR1 is KGHSH and CDR2 LQKENI. The CDR3 sequence is 14 residues long. The CDR3 region has the DNA TGTGCCAGCTCACCACGCCTGCAGGGAAACGAGCAGTACTTC. Its translation is CASSPRLQGNEQYF.

The chain recombines TRBV7-8 with TRBJ2-7; 13 positions agree with TRBD2. This CDR3 region has 16 residues. Germline V gene data show CDR1 as SGHVS and CDR2 as FQNEAQ. Trimming at V came to 2 bases and at J to 9 bases, leaving 10 bases not matched to a gene. The CDR3, as DNA: TGTGCCAGCAGCTTATCCGGGACTAGCGGGAACGTGGGGCAGTACTTC. The encoded protein is CASSLSGTSGNVGQYF.

The chain has TRBV2 and TRBJ2-7; TRBD2 is a possible D gene (7 bases). CDR3 size: 12 residues. The germline V gene has CDR1 SNHLY and CDR2 FYNNEI. Trimming left V 7 bases short and J 4 bases short, with 11 bases between. CDR3: CASMGGPYEQYF. CDR3 DNA sequence: TGTGCCAGCATGGGGGGGCCTTACGAGCAGTACTTC.

This chain joins TRBV18 and TRBJ2-3, with D uncertain. V was clipped by 6 bases and J by 1 base, with 14 bases between them. The CDR3 spans 15 residues. Germline assignment: CDR1 KGHSH and CDR2 LQKENI. The CDR3 DNA reads TGTGCCAGCTCCGTGGAGAACTCTGGCACAGATACGCAGTATTTT. This codes for CASSVENSGTDTQYF.

The J gene is TRBJ1-5, the V gene TRBV27, with D perhaps TRBD1 (6 bases). In germline, CDR1 is MNHEY, CDR2 SMNVEV (reference sequence). V lost 8 bases and J 0 bases, leaving 23 bases between the germline ends. This CDR3 is 18 amino acids long. For the CDR3, the DNA is TGTGCCAGCCCCTGCGGGTACAGGGTTGGGACTAGCAATCAGCCCCAGCATTTT. Protein: CASPCGYRVGTSNQPQHF.

The gene calls are TRBV19 and TRBJ1-1, with D maybe TRBD1 (5 bases). V lost 3 bases and J lost 2, with 22 bases in between. The CDR3 has 18 residues. The germline V gene encodes CDR1 LNHDA and CDR2 SQIVND (reference sequence). The CDR3 protein is CASSIWGLGQGENTEAFF. CDR3 in DNA: TGTGCCAGTAGTATCTGGGGACTGGGGCAGGGAGAAAACACTGAAGCTTTCTTT.

The V and J genes are TRBV19 and TRBJ1-4; D is perhaps TRBD1 (6 bases). Trimming left V 5 bases short and J 0 bases short, with 19 bases between. Germline loops: CDR1 LNHDA, CDR2 SQIVND (reference sequence). CDR3 length equals 18 residues. CDR3 bases: TGTGCCAGTAGTCTGCCGACAGGCAAGGTTTCAACTAATGAAAAACTGTTTTTT. The encoded protein is CASSLPTGKVSTNEKLFF.

In DNA, the CDR3 is TGTGCCAGCAGGCTCAGGACAACCACAGATACGCAGTATTTT. Translating gives CASRLRTTTDTQYF. The chain combines TRBV2 with TRBJ2-3; possible D gene TRBD1, 5 bases. Germline CDR1 reads SNHLY; CDR2 reads FYNNEI. This CDR3 comprises 14 residues. V was clipped by 6 bases and J by 2 bases, with 12 bases between them.

The V gene is TRBV19, the J gene TRBJ1-2, with 7 bases identical to TRBD1. Trimming cost V 5 bases and J 4 bases; bases outside gene matches: 4. The germline V gene has CDR1 LNHDA and CDR2 SQIVND (reference sequence). The CDR3 runs to 13 residues. CDR3 sequence reads: CASSSGTVYGYTF. CDR3 sequence (DNA): TGTGCCAGTAGTTCGGGGACAGTCTATGGCTACACCTTC.

This sequence joins TRBV9 and TRBJ2-5; TRBD1 might be the D (5 bases). The V gene's germline CDR1 is SGDLS and CDR2 YYNGEE. Trimming removed 3 bases at V and 5 bases at J, with 14 bases between. The CDR3 loop spans 14 amino acids. The DNA of the CDR3 is TGTGCCAGCAGCGGGGGCAGGGATTGGGAGACCCAGTACTTC. It encodes CASSGGRDWETQYF.

The chain employs TRBV5-4 and TRBJ2-1, with D maybe TRBD2 (6 bases). CDR1 SGHNT and CDR2 YYREEE come from the germline V gene (reference sequence). This CDR3 has 15 residues. Trimming shortened V by 3 bases and J by 3 bases, and 13 bases separated the two germline ends. CDR3 DNA sequence: TGTGCCAGCAGCTCCCAAAGGACTAACTACAATGAGCAGTTCTTC. Translation: CASSSQRTNYNEQFF.

The V and J genes are TRBV11-2 and TRBJ2-2, with 8 bases lining up with TRBD1. This CDR3 spans 16 amino acids. CDR1 is SGHAT, CDR2 FQNNGV, per germline. V was clipped by 5 bases and J by 8 bases; unmatched bases: 13. CDR3 DNA: TGTGCCAGCAGCAAACGGACAGGGCCGATCCCGGGGGAGCTGTTTTTT. This translates into CASSKRTGPIPGELFF.

V usage is TRBV14 and J usage is TRBJ1-1; the D gene is possibly TRBD1 (5 bases). Germline V gene sequence: CDR1 SGHDN, CDR2 FVKESK. The CDR3 is 15 amino acids. Trimming stripped 3 bases from V and 5 bases from J, with 16 bases between. In DNA, the CDR3 is TGTGCCAGCAGCCAGTCTCGAGGGGTTGGGACTGAAGCTTTCTTT. This codes for CASSQSRGVGTEAFF.

The rearrangement uses TRBV5-4 and TRBJ2-7; D possibly corresponds to TRBD2 (6 bases). This CDR3 has 14 amino acids. Germline CDR1 reads SGHNT; CDR2 reads YYREEE (reference sequence). V shed 1 base and J shed 5 bases, with 13 bases lying between them. The CDR3 coding sequence is TGTGCCAGCAGCTTGACGGGAGTATTAAACGAGCAGTACTTC. The encoded protein is CASSLTGVLNEQYF. Full variable domain (remainder filled in from reference TRBV5-4 and TRBJ2-7): ETGVTQSPTHLIKTRGQQVTLRCSSQSGHNTVSWYQQALGQGPQFIFQYYREEENGRGNFPPRFSGLQFPNYSSELNVNALELDDSALYLCASSLTGVLNEQYFGPGTRLTVT.

The chain combines TRBV10-2 with TRBJ2-7, with 11 bases identical to TRBD2. J was trimmed by 2 bases and V by 5 bases; bases with no gene match: 5. The CDR3 length is 15 residues. CDR1 WSHSY and CDR2 SAAADI come from the germline V gene. The CDR3 sequence is CASSYPGLAAYEQYF. CDR3 DNA sequence: TGCGCCAGCAGTTACCCGGGACTAGCGGCCTACGAGCAGTACTTC.

This sequence joins TRBV5-5 and TRBJ1-2, with D tentatively TRBD1 (6 bases). Germline CDR1 reads SGHKS; CDR2 reads YYEKEE (reference sequence). The CDR3 sequence is 15 residues long. Trimming removed 2 bases at V and 0 bases at J, with 11 bases between. The CDR3 sequence is CASSFRAGANYGYTF. In nucleotides, the CDR3 is TGTGCCAGCAGCTTTAGGGCAGGGGCTAACTATGGCTACACCTTC.

This chain connects TRBV6-6 to TRBJ1-1, with a weak D call TRBD1 (6 bases). CDR1 MNHNY and CDR2 SVGAGI come from the germline V gene (reference sequence). The CDR3 consists of 15 residues. Trimming took 5 bases from V and 1 from J, leaving 14 bases between them. The CDR3 spells CASSNPATGNTEAFF. The CDR3 DNA sequence: TGTGCCAGCAGTAACCCCGCGACAGGGAACACTGAAGCTTTCTTT.

This chain uses TRBV18 with TRBJ2-1; no clear D gene. Looked up from germline, CDR1 is KGHSH and CDR2 is LQKENI. Trimming stripped 0 bases from V and 1 base from J, with 10 bases between. This CDR3 is built from 16 residues. The CDR3 loop is CASSPPLGLSYNEQFF. CDR3 nucleotides: TGTGCCAGCTCACCACCGCTAGGGCTGTCCTACAATGAGCAGTTCTTC.

The chain carries TRBV13 and TRBJ1-3; D is ambiguous. This CDR3 region has 16 residues. V dropped 3 bases and J dropped 0 bases, with 12 bases sitting between them. Germline-derived CDR1 and CDR2 are PRHDT and FYEKMQ (reference sequence). The CDR3, as DNA: TGTGCCAGCAGCTTCGGAGCCGGGGTCTCTGGAAACACCATATATTTT. It translates to CASSFGAGVSGNTIYF. Variable domain in full (rest from reference TRBV13 and TRBJ1-3): AAGVIQSPRHLIKEKRETATLKCYPIPRHDTVYWYQQGPGQDPQFLISFYEKMQSDKGSIPDRFSAQQFSDYHSELNMSSLELGDSALYFCASSFGAGVSGNTIYFGEGSWLTVV.

J is TRBJ2-3 and V is TRBV5-1; TRBD2 matches at 13 bases. Germline assignment: CDR1 SGHRS and CDR2 YFSETQ. CDR3 length: 18 amino acids. J lost 1 base, V lost 4 bases, and 9 bases had no gene match. The CDR3 nucleotides are TGCGCCAGCAGCGACGGGACTAGCGGGAATCTGGGCACAGATACGCAGTATTTT. It translates to CASSDGTSGNLGTDTQYF.

This clone was observed a single time. The CDR3 nucleotides are TGTGCCAGCAGTGAAGGGCGACGGGAGCAGTACTTC. Encoded protein: CASSEGRREQYF. The chain combines TRBV6-1 with TRBJ2-7, with D unresolved. CDR1 and CDR2 (germline): MNHNS, SASEGT. The length of the CDR3 is 12 residues. V was trimmed by 1 base and J by 7 bases, leaving 8 bases between them.